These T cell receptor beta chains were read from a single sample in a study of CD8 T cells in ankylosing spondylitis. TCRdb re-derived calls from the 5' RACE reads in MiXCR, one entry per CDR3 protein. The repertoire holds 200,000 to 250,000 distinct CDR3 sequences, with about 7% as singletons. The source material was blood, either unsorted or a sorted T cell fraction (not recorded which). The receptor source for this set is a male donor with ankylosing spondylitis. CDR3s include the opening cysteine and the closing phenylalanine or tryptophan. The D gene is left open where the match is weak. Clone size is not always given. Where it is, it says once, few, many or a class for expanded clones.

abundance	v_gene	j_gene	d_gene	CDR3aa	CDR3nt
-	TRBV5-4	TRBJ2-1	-	CASSLVLGGNEQFF	TGTGCCAGCAGCTTGGTTTTGGGGGGCAATGAGCAGTTCTTC
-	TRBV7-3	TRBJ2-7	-	CASSLGSGEQYF	TGTGCCAGCAGCTTAGGGTCGGGGGAGCAGTACTTC
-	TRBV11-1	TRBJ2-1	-	CASSLAEGLANEQFF	TGTGCCAGCAGCTTAGCGGAAGGGCTAGCCAATGAGCAGTTCTTC
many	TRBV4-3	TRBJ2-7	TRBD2	CASSQGVAGYYEQYF	TGCGCCAGCAGCCAAGGGGTAGCGGGATACTACGAGCAGTACTTC
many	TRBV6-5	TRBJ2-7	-	CASSYSPPYEQYF	TGTGCCAGCAGTTACTCGCCCCCCTACGAGCAGTACTTC
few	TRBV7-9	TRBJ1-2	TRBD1	CASSFTGAAWNYGYTF	TGTGCCAGCAGCTTTACAGGGGCCGCGTGGAACTATGGCTACACCTTC
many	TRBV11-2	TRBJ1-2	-	CASSLDIAGSGGYTF	TGTGCCAGCAGCTTAGATATAGCGGGTTCCGGTGGCTACACCTTC
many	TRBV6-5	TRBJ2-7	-	CASSYSTGDYEQYF	TGTGCCAGCAGTTACTCCACGGGGGACTACGAGCAGTACTTC
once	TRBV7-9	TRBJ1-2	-	CAGSLDTGYGYTF	TGTGCCGGCAGCTTAGATACTGGCTATGGCTACACCTTC
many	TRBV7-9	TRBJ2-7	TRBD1	CASGTDTYEQYF	TGTGCCAGCGGGACAGACACCTACGAGCAGTACTTC
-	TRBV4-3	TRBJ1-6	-	CASSPTEGRYNSPLHF	TGCGCCAGCAGCCCTACTGAGGGCCGGTATAATTCACCCCTCCACTTT
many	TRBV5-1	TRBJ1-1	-	CASSGQGSYTEAFF	TGCGCCAGCTCGGGGCAGGGGTCATACACTGAAGCTTTCTTT
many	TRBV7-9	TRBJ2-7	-	CASSSSSRRSYEQYF	TGTGCCAGCAGCTCTTCTAGCCGGAGATCGTACGAGCAGTACTTC
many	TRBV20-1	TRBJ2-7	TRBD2	CSAKKGLAGVYEQYF	TGCAGTGCTAAAAAGGGACTAGCGGGAGTCTACGAGCAGTACTTC
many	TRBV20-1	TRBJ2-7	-	CSALSPGESYEQYF	TGCAGTGCTCTATCCCCCGGGGAGTCCTACGAGCAGTACTTC
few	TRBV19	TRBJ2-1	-	CASSWSQGTYNEQFF	TGTGCCAGTAGTTGGTCACAGGGCACCTACAATGAGCAGTTCTTC
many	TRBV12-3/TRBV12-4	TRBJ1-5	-	CASSLGQGLNQPQHF	TGTGCCAGCAGTTTGGGGCAGGGCTTGAATCAGCCCCAGCATTTT
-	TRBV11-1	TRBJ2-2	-	CASSHGGGELFF	TGTGCCAGCAGCCACGGAGGAGGGGAGCTGTTTTTT
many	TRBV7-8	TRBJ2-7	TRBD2	CASSIGLAVSYEQYF	TGTGCCAGCAGCATCGGACTAGCGGTCTCCTACGAGCAGTACTTC
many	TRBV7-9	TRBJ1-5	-	CASKPSTGNQPQHF	TGTGCCAGCAAGCCGTCGACGGGGAATCAGCCCCAGCATTTT